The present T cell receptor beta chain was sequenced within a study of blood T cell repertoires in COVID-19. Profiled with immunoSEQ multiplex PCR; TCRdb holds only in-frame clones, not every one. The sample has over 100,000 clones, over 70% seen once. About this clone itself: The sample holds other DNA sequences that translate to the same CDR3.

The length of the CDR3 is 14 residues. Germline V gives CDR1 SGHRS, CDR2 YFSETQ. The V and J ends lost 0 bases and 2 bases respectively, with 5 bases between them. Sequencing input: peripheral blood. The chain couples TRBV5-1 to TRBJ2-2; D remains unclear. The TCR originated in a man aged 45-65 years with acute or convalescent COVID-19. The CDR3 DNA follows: TGCGCCAGCAGCTTGGCCGGTAACACCGGGGAGCTGTTTTTT. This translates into CASSLAGNTGELFF.